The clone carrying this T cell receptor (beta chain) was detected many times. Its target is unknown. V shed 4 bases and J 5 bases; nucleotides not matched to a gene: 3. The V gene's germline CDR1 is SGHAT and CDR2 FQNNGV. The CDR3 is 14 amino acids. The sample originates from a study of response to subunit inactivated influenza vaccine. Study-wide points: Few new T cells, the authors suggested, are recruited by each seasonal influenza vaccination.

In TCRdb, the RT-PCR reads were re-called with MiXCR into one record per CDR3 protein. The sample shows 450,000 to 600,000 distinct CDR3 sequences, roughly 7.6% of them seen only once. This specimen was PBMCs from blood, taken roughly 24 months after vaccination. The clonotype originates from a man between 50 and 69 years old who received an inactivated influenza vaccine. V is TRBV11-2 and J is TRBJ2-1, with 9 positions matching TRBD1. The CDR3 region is CASSWDRENNEQFF. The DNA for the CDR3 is TGTGCCAGCAGCTGGGACAGGGAAAACAATGAGCAGTTCTTC. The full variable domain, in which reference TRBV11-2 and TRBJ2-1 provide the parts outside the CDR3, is EAGVAQSPRYKIIEKRQSVAFWCNPISGHATLYWYQQILGQGPKLLIQFQNNGVVDDSQLPKDRFSAERLKGVDSTLKIQPAKLEDSAVYLCASSWDRENNEQFFGPGTRLTVL.